These 8 T cell receptor beta chains came from one sample sequenced in a study of CD8+ T cells in alopecia areata. cDNA serving as the sequencing template came from extracted, reverse transcribed RNA. Assay: immunoSEQ multiplex PCR; the TCRdb copy retains only in-frame clones and omits some. Here the sample spans over 150,000 clones, around three fifths being singletons. The sequenced sample was CD8+ T cells sorted from blood. The receptors here all came from a human donor in good health.

This rearrangement joins TRBV7-9 to TRBJ2-5; no reliable D call. CDR3 length: 13 residues. The V and J ends lost 3 bases and 2 bases respectively, with 7 bases between them. Germline CDR1 and CDR2: SEHNR and FQNEAQ (reference sequence). DNA for the CDR3: TGTGCCAGCAGCTTGTTGTGGCAAGAGACCCAGTACTTC. Translation: CASSLLWQETQYF.

The rearrangement links TRBV30 to TRBJ2-7; D not resolved. Germline V lookup: CDR1 GTSNPN, CDR2 SVGIG (reference sequence). The length of the CDR3 is 13 residues. The germline V and J ends were trimmed by 1 base and 2 bases, with 9 bases remaining between them. CDR3 in DNA: TGTGCCTGGAGTGAAATCCAACCCTACGAGCAGTACTTC. As protein: CAWSEIQPYEQYF.

The CDR3: CASSVNRAGMNTEAFF. The CDR3 coding sequence is TGTGCCAGCAGCGTAAACAGGGCTGGTATGAACACTGAAGCTTTCTTT. This chain links TRBV7-9 with TRBJ1-1; maybe TRBD1 (6 bases). The CDR3 covers 16 residues. V lost 5 bases, J lost 0 bases, and 16 bases lay in between. CDR1 and CDR2 (germline): SEHNR, FQNEAQ (reference sequence).

On this clone: The sample has other DNA sequences that encode this CDR3 too. The gene calls are TRBV29-1 and TRBJ1-1; D is undetermined. This CDR3 is built from 10 residues. The germline V gene encodes CDR1 SQVTM and CDR2 ANQGSEA. Trimming took 1 base from V and 7 from J, leaving 4 bases between them. The CDR3 here is CSVEGGEAFF. CDR3 nucleotides: TGCAGCGTTGAAGGAGGTGAAGCTTTCTTT.

The V and J genes are TRBV6-5 and TRBJ2-5; D possibly uses TRBD1 or TRBD2 (5 bases each). Germline values: CDR1 MNHEY, CDR2 SVGAGI. This CDR3 is built from 13 residues. The V end lost 8 bases, the J end lost 10 bases, and 20 bases lay between the germline ends. The CDR3 nucleotides read TGTGCCAGCTCCATCGGGGCAGGGAATGTCCAGTACTTC. As protein: CASSIGAGNVQYF.

The chain has TRBV10-2 and TRBJ2-7; 8 bases fit TRBD1. The CDR3 totals 16 residues. J gave up 5 bases and V 2 bases, and 11 bases lay outside the gene matches. The germline CDR1 and CDR2 sequences are WSHSY and SAAADI. As DNA, the CDR3 is TGCGCCAGCAGTGAGAGGCCGGGACAGGTCTTCAACGAGCAGTACTTC. Translation gives CASSERPGQVFNEQYF.

The rearrangement joins TRBV4-1 to TRBJ1-1, with TRBD1 as a possible D gene (6 bases). V was clipped by 4 bases and J by 8 bases, with 20 bases between them. The CDR3 contains 15 residues. From germline, CDR1 is MGHRA and CDR2 YSYEKL. This chain's CDR3 is CASSRTGLDREEAFF. DNA for the CDR3: TGCGCCAGCAGCCGTACAGGGCTAGACCGTGAGGAAGCTTTCTTT.

The rearrangement links TRBV5-5 to TRBJ2-7; 9 nucleotides align to TRBD2. CDR3 size: 14 residues. J was trimmed by 4 bases and V by 4 bases; bases with no gene match: 6. Germline CDR1 SGHKS, CDR2 YYEKEE (reference sequence). The CDR3 spells CASSLRTSEYEQYF. CDR3 in DNA: TGTGCCAGCAGCCTAAGGACTAGCGAGTACGAGCAGTACTTC.